The 29 T cell receptor beta chains presented below share a single source sample, sequenced in a study of blood T cell repertoires in COVID-19. TCRdb keeps only in-frame clones here, not all; method: immunoSEQ multiplex PCR. The profile covers approximately 30,000 clones, with over 70% appearing a single time and 45% to 55% taken by the ten largest. The sample was peripheral blood. The receptors derive from a man aged 50-59 years with active or convalescent COVID-19.

The chain links TRBV18 to TRBJ2-3; D is uncertain. The CDR3 has 12 amino acids. CDR1 is KGHSH, CDR2 LQKENI, per germline. The V end was cut by 5 bases, the J end by 0 bases, with 3 bases between. The DNA for the CDR3 is TGTGCCAGCTCAACTAGCACAGATACGCAGTATTTT. This gives the protein CASSTSTDTQYF.

This sequence joins TRBV30 and TRBJ2-5; 11 bases map to TRBD1. CDR3 length: 12 amino acids. The germline CDR1 and CDR2 sequences are GTSNPN and SVGIG (reference sequence). J lost 5 bases, V lost 5 bases, and 1 base had no gene match. The chain's CDR3 is CAWGTGGETQYF. In DNA, the CDR3 is TGTGCCTGGGGGACAGGGGGTGAGACCCAGTACTTC.

There are a few counts of this clone. The rearrangement links TRBV28 to TRBJ2-7; D unresolved. The CDR3 runs to 11 residues. The germline V gene has CDR1 MDHEN and CDR2 SYDVKM. V was clipped by 10 bases and J by 0 bases, with 7 bases between them. As DNA, the CDR3 is TGTGCCACCAAAATCTCCTACGAGCAGTACTTC. This translates into CATKISYEQYF.

Remarks on this clone: It is unclear where the CDR3 begins or ends on the DNA, so no DNA is shown, and the CDR3 is as TCRdb lists it. The chain employs TRBV30 and TRBJ2-1; no DNA check was done on the table's D call, TRBD1. With termini counted, the CDR3 has 15 amino acids. The V gene's germline CDR1 is GTSNPN and CDR2 SVGIG (reference sequence). The CDR3 is CAWSVPGWGQGALFF.

This rearrangement joins TRBV7-8 to TRBJ1-1; D is unresolved. The CDR3 spans 14 residues. V was pared by 6 bases and J by 0 bases, with 11 bases between. CDR1 is SGHVS and CDR2 is FQNEAQ in the germline V gene. This chain's CDR3 is CASSQRRLNTEAFF. The CDR3 nucleotides are TGTGCCAGCAGTCAACGGAGATTGAACACTGAAGCTTTCTTT.

The genes are TRBV9 and TRBJ2-5; perhaps TRBD1 as D (5 bases). Trimming took 1 base from V and 3 from J, leaving 16 bases between them. The V gene's germline CDR1 is SGDLS and CDR2 YYNGEE. CDR3 length equals 16 residues. The CDR3 nucleotides read TGTGCCAGCAGCGTATCATTGGGGCAGGGAAAAGAGACCCAGTACTTC. Encoded protein: CASSVSLGQGKETQYF.

This clone came up a few times. The J gene is TRBJ2-3, the V gene TRBV6-4, with TRBD2 matching over 11 bases. Germline loops: CDR1 MRHNA, CDR2 SNTAGT. J gave up 4 bases and V 8 bases, and 5 bases lay outside the gene matches. The CDR3 is made up of 14 amino acids. For the CDR3, the DNA is TGTGCCAGCGCATCTAGCGGGGGGTCAGATACGCAGTATTTT. Its protein product is CASASSGGSDTQYF.

The chain couples TRBV7-2 to TRBJ2-3; TRBD2 aligns across 9 bases. This CDR3 spans 16 amino acids. Germline V gives CDR1 SGHTA, CDR2 FQGNSA. With V trimmed by 2 bases and J by 5 bases, 8 bases remained unmatched. CDR3 coding DNA: TGTGCCAGCAGCTTATCTGCGGGGGGGCCTGAAGATACGCAGTATTTT. This encodes CASSLSAGGPEDTQYF.

In its sample, this clone was seen a few times. The rearrangement uses TRBV11-2 and TRBJ2-7; 8 bases align to TRBD2. With V trimmed by 8 bases and J by 3 bases, 6 bases remained unmatched. The CDR3 is 13 residues long. CDR1 SGHAT and CDR2 FQNNGV come from the germline V gene. In DNA form, the CDR3 reads TGTGCCAGCCGATTGGGACTAGTCTACGAGCAGTACTTC. Amino acid sequence: CASRLGLVYEQYF. Looking up the rest from reference TRBV11-2 and TRBJ2-7 gives the full variable domain: EAGVAQSPRYKIIEKRQSVAFWCNPISGHATLYWYQQILGQGPKLLIQFQNNGVVDDSQLPKDRFSAERLKGVDSTLKIQPAKLEDSAVYLCASRLGLVYEQYFGPGTRLTVT.

The genes are TRBV5-4 and TRBJ1-5; D might be TRBD1 (6 bases). V gave up 0 bases and J gave up 0 bases, with 13 bases separating them. CDR1 SGHNT and CDR2 YYREEE come from the germline V gene (reference sequence). The CDR3 covers 17 residues. The chain's CDR3 is CASSLGGPGDSNQPQHF. The CDR3 DNA reads as TGTGCCAGCAGCTTGGGGGGGCCAGGGGATAGCAATCAGCCCCAGCATTTT.

This chain links TRBV29-1 with TRBJ2-7, with D possibly TRBD2 on 5 matching bases. The CDR3 contains 13 residues. Germline CDR1 reads SQVTM; CDR2 reads ANQGSEA. V lost 6 bases and J lost 2, with 14 bases in between. The CDR3 is CSVFPDGTYEQYF. The CDR3 DNA sequence: TGCAGCGTCTTTCCGGACGGGACCTACGAGCAGTACTTC.

J is TRBJ1-4 and V is TRBV7-9; TRBD1 might be the D (6 bases). Trimming left V 5 bases short and J 5 bases short, with 15 bases between. CDR1 and CDR2 from the germline V gene are SEHNR and FQNEAQ (reference sequence). This CDR3 region has 15 residues. Here the CDR3 reads CASSERGQPNEKLFF. CDR3 DNA: TGTGCCAGCAGCGAAAGGGGACAACCGAATGAAAAACTGTTTTTT.

This clone was observed a single time. The rearrangement uses TRBV14 and TRBJ2-1; maybe TRBD1 (6 bases). Trimming took off 6 bases at V and 6 bases at J, with 21 bases between the two ends. The CDR3 loop spans 16 amino acids. Germline CDR1 SGHDN, CDR2 FVKESK. The CDR3 coding sequence is TGTGCCAGCAGGCCCCAGGGTGGACAGTCAGTCAATGAGCAGTTCTTC. Protein sequence: CASRPQGGQSVNEQFF.

The CDR3 nucleotides read TGTGCCAGCAGCTTGGGAGCGGTCGAGACCCAGTACTTC. Encoded protein: CASSLGAVETQYF. The chain has TRBV5-8 and TRBJ2-5, with TRBD2 as a possible D gene (5 bases). Deletions cut 0 bases from V and 5 bases from J, with 8 bases between. The CDR3 spans 13 residues. Germline V gene lookup returns CDR1 SGHTS and CDR2 YDEGEE.

The J gene is TRBJ1-1, the V gene TRBV3-1 (or the pseudogene TRBV3-2); TRBD1 aligns across 7 bases. V shed 6 bases, J shed 3 bases, and the junction held 7 bases outside the gene matches. This CDR3 spans 14 amino acids. Germline values: CDR1 LGHDT, CDR2 YNNKEL (reference sequence). The CDR3 is CASRQQGWDTEAFF. The CDR3 DNA reads TGTGCCAGCAGGCAACAGGGGTGGGACACTGAAGCTTTCTTT.

This chain links TRBV11-3 with TRBJ2-1, with 8 bases that match TRBD2. After removal of 5 bases from V and 8 bases from J, the junction contained 14 bases not matched to a gene. CDR1 is SGHNT, CDR2 YENEEA, per germline. This CDR3 comprises 16 residues. CDR3 DNA: TGTGCCAGCAGCCTAAGGGGTCTAGCGGGCCTCGATGAGCAGTTCTTC. Its protein product is CASSLRGLAGLDEQFF.

The rearrangement joins TRBV18 to TRBJ1-1; TRBD1 is a possible D gene (6 bases). Germline-derived CDR1 and CDR2 are KGHSH and LQKENI. The CDR3 runs to 15 residues. V gave up 3 bases and J gave up 3 bases, with 14 bases separating them. This CDR3 reads CASSPIDSGDTEAFF. DNA of the CDR3: TGTGCCAGCTCACCGATTGACTCAGGGGACACTGAAGCTTTCTTT. Variable domain in full (rest from reference TRBV18 and TRBJ1-1): NAGVMQNPRHLVRRRGQEARLRCSPMKGHSHVYWYRQLPEEGLKFMVYLQKENIIDESGMPKERFSAEFPKEGPSILRIQQVVRGDSAAYFCASSPIDSGDTEAFFGQGTRLTVV.

The J gene is TRBJ2-5, the V gene TRBV7-7, with 9 positions matching TRBD2. V dropped 3 bases and J dropped 5; count of bases not matched to a gene: 7. There are 15 residues in the CDR3. Germline V CDR1 and CDR2: SSHAT, FNYEAQ (reference sequence). CDR3 region: CASSLRGGVEETQYF. The CDR3 nucleotides are TGTGCCAGCAGCTTGCGGGGGGGCGTGGAGGAGACCCAGTACTTC. Full variable domain (outside the CDR3, taken from reference TRBV7-7 and TRBJ2-5): GAGVSQSPRYKVTKRGQDVTLRCDPISSHATLYWYQQALGQGPEFLTYFNYEAQPDKSGLPSDRFSAERPEGSISTLTIQRTEQRDSAMYRCASSLRGGVEETQYFGPGTRLLVL.

The chain combines TRBV11-3 with TRBJ1-1; D is unresolved. The CDR3 covers 17 residues. In germline, CDR1 is SGHNT, CDR2 YENEEA. The ends were cut back, 0 bases at V and 4 bases at J, with 18 bases in the middle. DNA of the CDR3: TGTGCCAGCAGCTTAGATCTCCCAGACAAACAACGCACTGAAGCTTTCTTT. Protein: CASSLDLPDKQRTEAFF. Based on the CDR3 plus reference TRBV11-3 and TRBJ1-1, the full variable domain is EAGVVQSPRYKIIEKKQPVAFWCNPISGHNTLYWYLQNLGQGPELLIRYENEEAVDDSQLPKDRFSAERLKGVDSTLKIQPAELGDSAVYLCASSLDLPDKQRTEAFFGQGTRLTVV.

J is TRBJ2-3 and V is TRBV10-3; TRBD1 aligns across 7 bases. V lost 6 bases, J lost 4 bases, and 7 bases stayed unmatched. CDR1 and CDR2 from the germline V gene are ENHRY and SYGVKD. The CDR3 is made up of 14 amino acids. The CDR3 protein is CAIRETGNPDTQYF. CDR3 bases: TGTGCCATCAGGGAGACAGGGAACCCAGATACGCAGTATTTT.

V gene TRBV18 combines with J gene TRBJ2-5; 9 bases line up with TRBD1. Germline trimming cut 5 bases from V and 2 bases from J; bases unmatched to any gene: 6. This CDR3 spans 15 amino acids. Per the germline V gene, CDR1 is KGHSH and CDR2 is LQKENI. The CDR3 reads CASSSEGTGQETQYF. The CDR3 DNA reads as TGTGCCAGCTCATCTGAGGGGACAGGGCAAGAGACCCAGTACTTC.

The chain carries TRBV2 and TRBJ2-7, with 7 bases identical to TRBD2. Germline values: CDR1 SNHLY, CDR2 FYNNEI. The CDR3 contains 14 residues. Trimming at V came to 7 bases and at J to 5 bases, leaving 11 bases not matched to a gene. CDR3 sequence (DNA): TGTGCCAGCAAACTCCGGTGGACTAGTCACGAGCAGTACTTC. As protein: CASKLRWTSHEQYF.

The CDR3 DNA follows: TGTGCCAGCAGTTTCATCTTGGGAGCTAATGAAAAACTGTTTTTT. It yields the protein CASSFILGANEKLFF. The chain is built from TRBV6-2 or TRBV6-3 and TRBJ1-4, with D unclear. V dropped 4 bases and J dropped 3 bases, with 12 bases sitting between them. Germline loops: CDR1 MNHEY, CDR2 SVGEGT. The CDR3 runs 15 residues.

The chain is built from TRBV15 and TRBJ2-5; no clear D gene. The CDR3 spans 14 residues. Trimming left V 0 bases short and J 1 base short, with 6 bases between. CDR1 LNHNV and CDR2 YYDKDF come from the germline V gene (reference sequence). CDR3 sequence: CATSRDGPQETQYF. CDR3 coding DNA: TGTGCCACCAGCAGAGATGGGCCCCAAGAGACCCAGTACTTC.

The gene calls are TRBV20-1 and TRBJ1-6; D gene unclear. The germline CDR1 and CDR2 sequences are DFQATT and SNEGSKA (reference sequence). V was pared by 3 bases and J by 4 bases, with 13 bases between. This CDR3 has 15 amino acids. The CDR3 bases are TGCAGTGCTAGTGAGGAGACGGGTTATAATTCACCCCTCCACTTT. Its translation is CSASEETGYNSPLHF.

This sequence joins TRBV28 and TRBJ2-7; the match to TRBD1 covers 10 bases. The CDR3 covers 13 residues. V was clipped by 3 bases and J by 4 bases; unmatched bases: 0. Germline CDR1 is MDHEN and CDR2 is SYDVKM. CDR3 amino acids: CASSLDRGYEQYF. The CDR3 bases are TGTGCCAGCAGTTTGGACAGGGGGTACGAGCAGTACTTC.

This clone appeared a few times. The V and J genes are TRBV2 and TRBJ1-1; D uncertain. Between the trimmed V and J ends, which lost 10 bases and 1 base, there was a span of 13 bases. This CDR3 contains 13 residues. CDR1 SNHLY and CDR2 FYNNEI come from the germline V gene. CDR3 amino acids: CATLYAGNTEAFF. CDR3 nucleotide sequence: TGTGCCACCCTGTATGCGGGGAACACTGAAGCTTTCTTT.

J is TRBJ2-7 and V is TRBV7-9, with D possibly matching TRBD2 (5 bases). Germline lookup yields CDR1 SEHNR and CDR2 FQNEAQ (reference sequence). CDR3 size: 14 residues. V lost 5 bases and J 2 bases, leaving 13 bases between the germline ends. CDR3 nucleotide sequence: TGTGCCAGCAGCGTCGGAGGCGGAACCTACGAGCAGTACTTC. Its protein is CASSVGGGTYEQYF.

This clone has more than one count but fewer than ten. This chain uses TRBV29-1 with TRBJ1-2; D unclear. The length of the CDR3 is 12 residues. V dropped 4 bases and J dropped 6 bases, with 12 bases sitting between them. Germline loops: CDR1 SQVTM, CDR2 ANQGSEA. The CDR3 DNA reads TGCAGCGTTGTGGGATGGACTCATGGCTACACCTTC. Translating it yields CSVVGWTHGYTF.